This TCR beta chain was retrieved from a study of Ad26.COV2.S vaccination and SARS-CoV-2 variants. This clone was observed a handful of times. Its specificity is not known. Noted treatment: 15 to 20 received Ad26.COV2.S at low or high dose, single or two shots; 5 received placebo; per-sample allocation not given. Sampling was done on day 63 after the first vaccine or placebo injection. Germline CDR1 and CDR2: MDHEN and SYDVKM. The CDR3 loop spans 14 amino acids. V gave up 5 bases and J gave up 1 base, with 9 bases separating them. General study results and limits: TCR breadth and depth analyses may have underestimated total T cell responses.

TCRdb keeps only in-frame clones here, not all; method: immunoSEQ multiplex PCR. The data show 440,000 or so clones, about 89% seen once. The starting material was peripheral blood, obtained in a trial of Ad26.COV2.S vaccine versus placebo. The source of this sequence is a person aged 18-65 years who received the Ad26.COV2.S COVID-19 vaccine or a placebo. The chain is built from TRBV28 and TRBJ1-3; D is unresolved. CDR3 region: CASSLGWSGNTIYF. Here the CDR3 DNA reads TGTGCCAGCAGTCTGGGGTGGTCTGGAAACACCATATATTTT.